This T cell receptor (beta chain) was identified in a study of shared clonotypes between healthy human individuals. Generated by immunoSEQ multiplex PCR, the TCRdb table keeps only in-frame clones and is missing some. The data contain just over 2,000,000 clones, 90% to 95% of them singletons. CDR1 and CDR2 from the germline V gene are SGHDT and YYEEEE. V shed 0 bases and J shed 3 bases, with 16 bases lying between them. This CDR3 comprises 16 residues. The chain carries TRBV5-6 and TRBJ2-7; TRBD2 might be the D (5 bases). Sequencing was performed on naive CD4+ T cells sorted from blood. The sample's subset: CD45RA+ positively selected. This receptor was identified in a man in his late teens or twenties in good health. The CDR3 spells CASSLAGVGKVYEQYF. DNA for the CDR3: TGTGCCAGCAGCTTGGCCGGGGTAGGGAAGGTCTACGAGCAGTACTTC.